This TCR beta chain was recovered during a study of PD-1 blockade in classical Hodgkin lymphoma. Brentuximab vedotin exposure varied, and every patient relapsed after autologous stem cell transplantation. Repertoires were generated with immunoSEQ multiplex PCR, while TCRdb's copy carries only in-frame clones and drops some. Among tens of thousands of clones, 70% to 90% were seen once, and the ten largest hold approximately 2.7%. Trimming stripped 4 bases from V and 8 bases from J, with 14 bases between. CDR1 is SEHNR, CDR2 FQNEAQ, per germline (reference sequence). CDR3 length: 13 amino acids. The sequence was collected from a human donor with classical Hodgkin lymphoma. The material was peripheral blood mononuclear cells (PBMCs), obtained at baseline. The genes are TRBV7-9 and TRBJ1-2; D perhaps matches TRBD1 (5 bases). DNA for the CDR3: TGTGCCAGCAGCTCCACCGACAGCTCCGGCTACACCTTC. Translating gives CASSSTDSSGYTF.